The present entry profiles one T cell receptor beta chain with its context. Its antigen is unknown. No much larger clonotype is one base removed from it; base qualities were not supplied. The sample belongs to a study of CD8 T cells in Susac syndrome (dated by TCRdb to the late 2010s). In terms of the full investigation: Among the Susac syndrome patients who were sequenced, clinically active disease was present in about six and clinical remission was observed in under ten. At blood withdrawal, Susac syndrome patients were either therapy-naive, taking corticosteroids (in some cases with IVIg as well), or taking IVIg alone. Whether CD8+ T cell activation and differentiation in Susac syndrome was antigen driven was tested using repertoire sequencing. CD8+ T cell repertoire clonality was compared between approximately 12 healthy donors, roughly 14 Susac syndrome patients and around 15 multiple sclerosis patients.

RNA was extracted using the RNeasy kit, and roughly 0.5 to 1 microgram was reverse transcribed with random hexamers. The immunoSEQ multiplex PCR assay, which covers 54 Vbeta and 13 Jbeta segments, was used to amplify TCR beta CDR3 regions. PCR amplification bias was corrected by using a synthetic template baseline for primer optimization and computational correction. Turning to the authors' computational methods: Reads were assigned to V, D and J genes according to IMGT and analyzed in immunoSEQ Analyzer, with only productive sequences retained. To calculate clonality, Shannon entropy was normalized by log2 of the number of productive unique sequences and then subtracted from one. For each patient and control, public and private clones were evaluated among the 100 most prevalent clones. Clones were defined as Susac-specific when absent from the healthy and MS cohorts, from about 1,100 published viral clones and from other ImmuneACCESS disease sequences. The public reads were quality trimmed at Q25 with fastp and then assembled into clones with MiXCR by TCRdb, keeping productive beta chains. Every entry covers one CDR3 protein and lists the most common genes and DNA from its rows. It is TCRdb's table, rather than the study itself, that gives the V and J calls and clone size. The sample records around 100,000 distinct CDR3 sequences, around 95% of which are singletons. In total, the top ten clones hold 0.25% to 0.35% of the sample.

The study at large found these results: The number of individuals in the TCR sequencing and HLA analysis was acknowledged as relatively small. Susac syndrome CD8+ repertoires showed clonal expansion, highest in CD8+ TEMRA cells and greater in clinically active than remitting patients. Looking at Susac-specific public clones, the researchers identified fewer than 20 in the total CD8+ repertoire and roughly five in the CD8+ TEMRA repertoire.

Peripheral blood CD8+ and CD4+ T cells from healthy donors, Susac syndrome patients and multiple sclerosis patients were profiled using high-throughput TCR beta sequencing. The Susac syndrome patients fulfilled recently defined diagnostic criteria for definite or probable disease. Bulk CD8+ and CD4+ T cells were purified magnetically by negative isolation, whereas CD8+ TEMRA cells were enriched by FACS. Blood was collected in EDTA tubes and processed within 24 hours, with PBMCs isolated through density gradient centrifugation. PBMCs intended for TCR sequencing were frozen in liquid nitrogen and were later thawed in a 37 degrees C water bath. A purity of at least 90% was achieved for sorted or isolated CD4+, CD8+ and CD8+ TEMRA cells. The sample taken for sequencing was CD8+ T cells from PBMCs. This sequence was found in a human donor with Susac syndrome.

The CDR3 protein is CASSVDSGGYTF. The nucleotide sequence is given as TGTGCCAGCAGCGTTGACTCAGGTGGCTACACCTTC. The sequence joins TRBV9 to TRBJ1-2, with the D gene not clear enough to name. CDR1 SGDLS and CDR2 YYNGEE were looked up in the germline V gene. The CDR3 numbers 12 residues from cysteine through phenylalanine. CDR3 DNA only is kept here, 36 bases in frame from base 1. V is cut by 2 bases and J by 7 bases, and the space between the germline ends is 9 bases.